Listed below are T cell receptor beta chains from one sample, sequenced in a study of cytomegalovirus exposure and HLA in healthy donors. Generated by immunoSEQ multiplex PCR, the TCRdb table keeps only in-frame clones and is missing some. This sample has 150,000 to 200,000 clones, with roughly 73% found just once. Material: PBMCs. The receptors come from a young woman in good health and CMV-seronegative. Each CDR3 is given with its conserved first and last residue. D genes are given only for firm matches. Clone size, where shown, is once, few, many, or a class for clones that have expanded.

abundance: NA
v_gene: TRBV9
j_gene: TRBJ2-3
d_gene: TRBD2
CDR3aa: CASSVEGLAGGTDTQYF
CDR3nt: TGTGCCAGCAGCGTAGAGGGACTAGCGGGGGGCACAGATACGCAGTATTTT

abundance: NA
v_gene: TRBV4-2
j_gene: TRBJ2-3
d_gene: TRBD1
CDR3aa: CASSPPGQQADTQYF
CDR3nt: TGTGCCAGCAGCCCACCGGGACAGCAGGCAGATACGCAGTATTTT

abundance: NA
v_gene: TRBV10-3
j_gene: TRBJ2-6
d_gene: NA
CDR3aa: CAIAGLGTSSGANVLTF
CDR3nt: TGTGCCATCGCGGGGCTGGGGACCAGCTCTGGGGCCAACGTCCTGACTTTC

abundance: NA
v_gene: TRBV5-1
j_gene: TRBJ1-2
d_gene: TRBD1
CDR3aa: CASSRDSLNYGYTF
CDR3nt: TGCGCCAGCAGCCGGGACAGTCTAAACTATGGCTACACCTTC

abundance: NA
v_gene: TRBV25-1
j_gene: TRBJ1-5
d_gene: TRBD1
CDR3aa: CASSEPGQGNQPQHF
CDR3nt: TGTGCCAGCAGTGAACCCGGACAGGGGAATCAGCCCCAGCATTTT

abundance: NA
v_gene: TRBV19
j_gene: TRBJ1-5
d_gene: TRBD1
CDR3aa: CASSISDRGQPQHF
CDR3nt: TGTGCCAGTAGTATTAGCGACAGGGGTCAGCCCCAGCATTTT

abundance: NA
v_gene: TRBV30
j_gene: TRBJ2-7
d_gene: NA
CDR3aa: CAWSRRTALRQQYF
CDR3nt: TGTGCCTGGAGCCGTAGGACAGCCCTACGACAGCAGTACTTC

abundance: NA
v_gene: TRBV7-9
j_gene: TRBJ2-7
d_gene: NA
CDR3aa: CASSPWSSSYEQYF
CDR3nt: TGTGCCAGCAGCCCTTGGAGTTCTTCCTACGAGCAGTACTTC

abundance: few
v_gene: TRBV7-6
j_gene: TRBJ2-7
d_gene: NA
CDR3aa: CASSTVGGSGVEQYF
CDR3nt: TGTGCCAGCAGCACCGTAGGGGGATCTGGAGTCGAGCAGTACTTC

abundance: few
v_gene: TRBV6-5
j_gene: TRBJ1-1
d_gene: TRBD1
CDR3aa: CASSPRQGVYTEAFF
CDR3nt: TGTGCCAGCAGCCCCCGACAGGGGGTTTACACTGAAGCTTTCTTT

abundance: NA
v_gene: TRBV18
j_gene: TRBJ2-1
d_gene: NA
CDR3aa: CASSSNPVSSYNEQFF
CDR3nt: TGTGCCAGCTCGTCAAACCCGGTGAGCTCCTACAATGAGCAGTTCTTC

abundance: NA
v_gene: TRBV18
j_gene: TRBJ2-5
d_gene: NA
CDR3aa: CASSRTWPEEETQYF
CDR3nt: TGTGCCAGCTCACGGACCTGGCCGGAGGAAGAGACCCAGTACTTC

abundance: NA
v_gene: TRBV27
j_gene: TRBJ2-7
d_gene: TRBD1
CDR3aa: CASSIYRDRGSEQYF
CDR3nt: TGTGCCAGCAGTATATACCGGGACAGGGGCAGCGAGCAGTACTTC

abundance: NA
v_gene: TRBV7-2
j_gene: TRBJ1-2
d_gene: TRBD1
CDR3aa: CASSPMGTGLYGYTF
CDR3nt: TGTGCCAGCAGCCCGATGGGGACAGGCCTATATGGCTACACCTTC

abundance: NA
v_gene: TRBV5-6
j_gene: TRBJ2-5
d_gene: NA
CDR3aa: CASSLDYSGWETQYF
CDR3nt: TGTGCCAGCAGCCTTGATTATAGCGGTTGGGAGACCCAGTACTTC

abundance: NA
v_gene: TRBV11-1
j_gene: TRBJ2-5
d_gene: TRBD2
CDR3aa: CASSPLAGGRETQYF
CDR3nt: TGTGCCAGCAGCCCCCTGGCGGGGGGCCGGGAGACCCAGTACTTC

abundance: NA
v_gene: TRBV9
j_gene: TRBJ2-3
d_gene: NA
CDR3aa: CASSVMQLDTQYF
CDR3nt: TGTGCCAGCAGCGTAATGCAGTTGGATACGCAGTATTTT

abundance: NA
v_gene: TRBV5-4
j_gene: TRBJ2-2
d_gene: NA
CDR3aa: CASSFLLTGNTGELFF
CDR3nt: TGTGCCAGCAGCTTTCTTCTCACAGGGAACACCGGGGAGCTGTTTTTT

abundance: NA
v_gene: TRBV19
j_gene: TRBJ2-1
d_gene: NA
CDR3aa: CASSMLSSYNEQFF
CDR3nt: TGTGCCAGTAGTATGTTGAGCTCCTACAATGAGCAGTTCTTC

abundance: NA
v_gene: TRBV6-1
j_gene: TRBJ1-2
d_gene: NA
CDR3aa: CASSEAGQGYGYTF
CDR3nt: TGTGCCAGCAGTGAAGCAGGGCAGGGCTATGGCTACACCTTC

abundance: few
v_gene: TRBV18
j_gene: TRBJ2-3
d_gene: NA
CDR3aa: CASSPRGRGADTQYF
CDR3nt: TGTGCCAGCTCACCAAGGGGGCGCGGGGCAGATACGCAGTATTTT

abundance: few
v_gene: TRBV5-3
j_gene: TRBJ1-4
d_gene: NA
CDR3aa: CARSLGSGNEKLFF
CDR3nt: TGTGCCAGAAGCTTGGGGTCAGGGAATGAAAAACTGTTTTTT

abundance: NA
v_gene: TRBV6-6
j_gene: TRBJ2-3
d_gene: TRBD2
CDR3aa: CASSSTSGGDTDTQYF
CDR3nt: TGTGCCAGCAGCTCGACTAGCGGGGGAGACACAGATACGCAGTATTTT

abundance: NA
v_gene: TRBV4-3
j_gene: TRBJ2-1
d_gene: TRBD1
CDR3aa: CASSQDIWGTANHNEQFF
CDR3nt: TGCGCCAGCAGCCAAGACATTTGGGGGACAGCTAACCACAATGAGCAGTTCTTC

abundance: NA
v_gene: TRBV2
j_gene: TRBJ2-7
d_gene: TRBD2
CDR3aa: CASRTSSGLPYEQYF
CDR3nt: TGTGCCAGCAGGACTTCTAGCGGTCTACCCTACGAGCAGTACTTC

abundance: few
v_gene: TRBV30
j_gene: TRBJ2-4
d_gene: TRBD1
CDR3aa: CAWSVPRQGNIQYF
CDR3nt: TGTGCCTGGAGTGTCCCACGACAGGGGAACATTCAGTACTTC

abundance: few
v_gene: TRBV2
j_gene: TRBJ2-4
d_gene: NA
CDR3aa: CASSAERSGSLAKNIQYF
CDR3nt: TGTGCCAGCAGTGCCGAGCGGAGCGGGTCATTAGCCAAAAACATTCAGTACTTC

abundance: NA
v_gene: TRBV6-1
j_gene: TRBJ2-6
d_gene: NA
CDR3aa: CASSEVSTGANVLTF
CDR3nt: TGTGCCAGCAGTGAAGTGAGTACTGGGGCCAACGTCCTGACTTTC

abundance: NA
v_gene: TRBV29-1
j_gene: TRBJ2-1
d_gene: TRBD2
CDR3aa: CSVDGREGGVYNEQFF
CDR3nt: TGCAGCGTTGATGGAAGGGAGGGAGGGGTATACAATGAGCAGTTCTTC

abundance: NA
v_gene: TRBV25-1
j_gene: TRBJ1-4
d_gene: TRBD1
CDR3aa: CASRGTEDRGVTLFF
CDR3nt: TGTGCCAGCAGGGGAACTGAGGACAGGGGGGTGACACTGTTTTTT

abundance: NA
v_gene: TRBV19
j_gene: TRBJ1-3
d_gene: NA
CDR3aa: CASSMGPGNTIYF
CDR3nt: TGTGCCAGTAGTATGGGCCCTGGCAACACCATATATTTT

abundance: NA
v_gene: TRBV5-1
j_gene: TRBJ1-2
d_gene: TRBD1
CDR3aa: CASSRLLPGQGNYGYTF
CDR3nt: TGCGCCAGCAGTCGCCTGCTTCCGGGACAGGGGAACTATGGCTACACCTTC

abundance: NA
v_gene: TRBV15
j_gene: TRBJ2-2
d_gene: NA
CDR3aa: CATSRDLGTTGELFF
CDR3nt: TGTGCCACCAGCAGAGATCTGGGCACAACCGGGGAGCTGTTTTTT

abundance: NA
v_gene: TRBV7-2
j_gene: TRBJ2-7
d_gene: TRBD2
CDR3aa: CASSLGGSGGRYEQYF
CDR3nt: TGTGCCAGCAGCTTAGGAGGGAGCGGGGGCAGGTACGAGCAGTACTTC

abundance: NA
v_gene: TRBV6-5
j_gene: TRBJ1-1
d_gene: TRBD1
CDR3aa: CASRGTGGASTEAFF
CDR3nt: TGTGCCAGCAGGGGGACAGGGGGCGCATCCACTGAAGCTTTCTTT

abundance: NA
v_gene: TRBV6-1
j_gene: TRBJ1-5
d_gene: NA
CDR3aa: CASSAHTGFSNQPQHF
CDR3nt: TGTGCCAGCAGTGCCCACACGGGTTTTAGCAATCAGCCCCAGCATTTT

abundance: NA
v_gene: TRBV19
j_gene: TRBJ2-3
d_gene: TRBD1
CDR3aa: CASSPILTGVSTDTQYF
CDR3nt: TGTGCCAGTAGTCCTATACTGACAGGGGTAAGCACAGATACGCAGTATTTT

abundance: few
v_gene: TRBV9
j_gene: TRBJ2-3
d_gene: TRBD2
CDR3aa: CASSSQGLAGDTQYF
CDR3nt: TGTGCCAGCAGCTCCCAGGGACTAGCAGGAGATACGCAGTATTTT

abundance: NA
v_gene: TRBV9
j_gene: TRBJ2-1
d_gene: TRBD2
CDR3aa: CASSPLGGDNEQFF
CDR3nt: TGTGCCAGCAGCCCTCTCGGGGGGGACAATGAGCAGTTCTTC

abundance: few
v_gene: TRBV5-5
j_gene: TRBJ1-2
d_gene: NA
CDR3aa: CASSLGGRAYGYTF
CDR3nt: TGTGCCAGCAGCTTGGGCGGGAGGGCCTATGGCTACACCTTC

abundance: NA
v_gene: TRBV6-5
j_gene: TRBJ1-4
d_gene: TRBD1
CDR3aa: CASSSDRNNEKLFF
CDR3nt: TGTGCCAGCAGTTCGGACAGGAACAATGAAAAACTGTTTTTT

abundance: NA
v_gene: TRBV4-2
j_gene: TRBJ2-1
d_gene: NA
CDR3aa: CASSLLGGIYNEQFF
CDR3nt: TGTGCCAGCAGCCTCCTTGGAGGGATTTACAATGAGCAGTTCTTC

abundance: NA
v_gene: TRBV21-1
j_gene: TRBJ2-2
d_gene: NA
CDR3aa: CASSKRLAVNSGELFF
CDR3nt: TGTGCCAGCAGCAAAAGACTAGCGGTGAATTCCGGGGAGCTGTTTTTT

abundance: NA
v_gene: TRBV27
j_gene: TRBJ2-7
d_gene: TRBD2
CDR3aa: CASSLIAGALSSYEQYF
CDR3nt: TGTGCCAGCAGTTTAATAGCGGGGGCCCTGAGCTCCTACGAGCAGTACTTC

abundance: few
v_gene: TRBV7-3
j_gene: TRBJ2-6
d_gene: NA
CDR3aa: CASSSGSGANVLTF
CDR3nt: TGTGCCAGCAGCTCAGGCTCTGGGGCCAACGTCCTGACTTTC

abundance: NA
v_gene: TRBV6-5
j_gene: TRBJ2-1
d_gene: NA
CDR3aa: CASSYSGRVGEQFF
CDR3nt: TGTGCCAGCAGTTACTCCGGCAGGGTGGGTGAGCAGTTCTTC

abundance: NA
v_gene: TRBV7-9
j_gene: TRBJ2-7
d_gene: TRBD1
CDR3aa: CASSLETGGYEQYF
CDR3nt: TGTGCCAGCAGCTTAGAGACAGGGGGCTACGAGCAGTACTTC

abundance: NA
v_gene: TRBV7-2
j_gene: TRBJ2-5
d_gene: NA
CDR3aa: CASSPRGTGQETQYF
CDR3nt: TGTGCCAGCAGCCCCCGCGGAACAGGACAAGAGACCCAGTACTTC

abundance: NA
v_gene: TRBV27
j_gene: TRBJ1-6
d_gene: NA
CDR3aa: CASSNAGKGSPLHF
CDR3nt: TGTGCCAGCAGTAACGCAGGGAAGGGTTCACCCCTCCACTTT

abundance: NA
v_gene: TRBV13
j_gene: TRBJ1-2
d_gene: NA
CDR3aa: CASSWRGSAFANYGYTF
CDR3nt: TGTGCCAGCAGCTGGAGGGGTTCTGCATTCGCTAACTATGGCTACACCTTC

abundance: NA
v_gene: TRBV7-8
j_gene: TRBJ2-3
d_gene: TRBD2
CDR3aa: CASRFSGRVLTDTQYF
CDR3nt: TGTGCCAGCAGGTTTAGCGGGAGGGTCCTCACAGATACGCAGTATTTT

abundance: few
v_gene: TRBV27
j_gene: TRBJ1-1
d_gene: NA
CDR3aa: CASRDDAGTEAFF
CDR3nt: TGTGCCAGCAGGGACGATGCAGGGACTGAAGCTTTCTTT

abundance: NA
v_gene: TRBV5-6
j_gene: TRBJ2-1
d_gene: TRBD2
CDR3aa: CASSPRTSGRAPEQFF
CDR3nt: TGTGCCAGCAGCCCCCGGACTAGCGGGAGGGCACCTGAGCAGTTCTTC

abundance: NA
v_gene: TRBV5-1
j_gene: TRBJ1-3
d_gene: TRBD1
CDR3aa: CASSSTGVLGNTIYF
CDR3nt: TGCGCCAGCAGCTCGACAGGGGTGCTTGGAAACACCATATATTTT